The clone carrying this T cell receptor (beta chain) was counted many times. TCRdb fed the 5' RACE reads into MiXCR, producing one record per CDR3 protein. The repertoire includes fewer than 25,000 distinct CDR3 sequences, approximately 3% of them detected once, and less than 35% sits in the top ten. Stated time point: sample taken at primary tumor resection. Whole RNA came from tumor, nontumor lung or frozen PBMC and was sequenced without being sorted. The CDR3 runs 16 residues. Germline CDR1 and CDR2: SGHRS and YFSETQ. V shed 4 bases, J shed 6 bases, and the junction held 12 bases outside the gene matches. The entry originates in a study of spatial heterogeneity in lung cancer.

The sample in question was PBMCs, obtained at surgery. This clonotype was obtained from a female donor with early-stage non-small cell lung cancer. The rearrangement links TRBV5-1 to TRBJ2-1, with TRBD2 identical over 8 bases. For the CDR3, the DNA is TGCGCCAGCAGCCCTGTTCCTAGCGGGCGATCCAATGAGCAGTTCTTC. It codes for CASSPVPSGRSNEQFF.